What follows are 21 T cell receptor beta chains derived from one specimen sequenced in a study of blood T cell repertoires in COVID-19. Assay: immunoSEQ multiplex PCR; the TCRdb copy retains only in-frame clones and omits some. The sample lists about 190,000 clones, 90% occurring once. What was sequenced was peripheral blood. These receptors originate from a man aged 45 to 65 with acute or convalescent COVID-19.

This chain links TRBV29-1 with TRBJ2-7; 8 bases align to TRBD1. CDR1 and CDR2 from the germline V gene are SQVTM and ANQGSEA. The CDR3 is 13 amino acids. Trimming took 3 bases from V and 3 from J; bases not matched to a gene: 4. DNA for the CDR3: TGCAGCGTTGAGGACAGGGAGAGCTACGAGCAGTACTTC. Its protein is CSVEDRESYEQYF.

The chain carries TRBV27 and TRBJ2-7; a possible D gene is TRBD1 (5 bases). Trimming cost V 5 bases and J 2 bases, with 10 bases left between them. CDR3 length equals 13 residues. The V gene's germline CDR1 is MNHEY and CDR2 SMNVEV (reference sequence). CDR3 DNA: TGTGCCAGCAGTCCACGACAGACCTACGAGCAGTACTTC. This encodes CASSPRQTYEQYF.

V and J are TRBV24-1 and TRBJ2-2; D is possibly TRBD1 (5 bases). CDR3 size: 16 residues. V lost 5 bases, J lost 4 bases, and 16 bases lay in between. The V gene's germline CDR1 is KGHDR and CDR2 SFDVKD. CDR3 coding DNA: TGTGCCACCAGTGCGTTTCGGCAGGGCGGCACCGGGGAGCTGTTTTTT. This encodes CATSAFRQGGTGELFF.

The chain couples TRBV9 to TRBJ1-2; 7 bases match TRBD1. Germline CDR1 is SGDLS and CDR2 is YYNGEE. Trimming at V came to 0 bases and at J to 0 bases, leaving 5 bases not matched to a gene. This CDR3 comprises 16 residues. DNA for the CDR3: TGTGCCAGCAGCGTAGCGAGGGGACAGTCTAACTATGGCTACACCTTC. Amino acids: CASSVARGQSNYGYTF.

This chain joins TRBV27 and TRBJ1-2; D unclear. V was cut by 4 bases and J by 2 bases, with 5 bases left in between. CDR3 length equals 12 residues. CDR1 and CDR2 (germline): MNHEY, SMNVEV (reference sequence). In DNA form, the CDR3 reads TGTGCCAGCAGTTCCGTGAACTATGGCTACACCTTC. Translating gives CASSSVNYGYTF.

The DNA of the CDR3 is TGTGCCAGCAGCTTGACCAGGGGGAGGGAGACCCAGTACTTC. This gives the protein CASSLTRGRETQYF. The chain is built from TRBV7-9 and TRBJ2-5; the D gene is possibly TRBD1 (7 bases). Germline V gene data show CDR1 as SEHNR and CDR2 as FQNEAQ (reference sequence). V was trimmed by 3 bases and J by 5 bases, leaving 13 bases between them. This CDR3 is built from 14 residues. Complete variable domain (other parts from reference TRBV7-9 and TRBJ2-5): DTGVSQNPRHKITKRGQNVTFRCDPISEHNRLYWYRQTLGQGPEFLTYFQNEAQLEKSRLLSDRFSAERPKGSFSTLEIQRTEQGDSAMYLCASSLTRGRETQYFGPGTRLLVL.

The chain carries TRBV6-2 or TRBV6-3 and TRBJ2-2; TRBD2 is a possible D gene (5 bases). V was trimmed by 2 bases and J by 3 bases, leaving 10 bases between them. CDR1 is MNHEY, CDR2 SVGEGT, per germline. This CDR3 is built from 15 residues. The CDR3, as DNA: TGTGCCAGCAGTTACGGACGGGAACACACCGGGGAGCTGTTTTTT. This translates into CASSYGREHTGELFF.

The V gene is TRBV7-2, the J gene TRBJ1-5, with a tentative D call TRBD1 (5 bases). V dropped 3 bases and J dropped 0 bases, with 9 bases sitting between them. The germline V gene encodes CDR1 SGHTA and CDR2 FQGNSA. The CDR3 covers 15 residues. CDR3 coding DNA: TGTGCCAGCAGCTTCACAGGATATAGCAATCAGCCCCAGCATTTT. Its protein is CASSFTGYSNQPQHF.

The chain employs TRBV27 and TRBJ1-2; 9 bases match TRBD1. Germline V gives CDR1 MNHEY, CDR2 SMNVEV (reference sequence). V was clipped by 6 bases and J by 5 bases; unmatched bases: 7. The CDR3 extends over 14 amino acids. The CDR3 is CASREQGARYGYTF. CDR3 bases: TGTGCCAGCAGGGAACAGGGGGCAAGGTATGGCTACACCTTC.

The V gene is TRBV28, the J gene TRBJ1-2; D perhaps matches TRBD1 (6 bases). Trimming took off 5 bases at V and 2 bases at J, with 18 bases between the two ends. The CDR3 contains 16 residues. Germline lookup yields CDR1 MDHEN and CDR2 SYDVKM. CDR3 region: CASSPVFRQGNYGYTF. DNA of the CDR3: TGTGCCAGCAGTCCTGTGTTCCGTCAGGGGAACTATGGCTACACCTTC.

This chain connects TRBV30 to TRBJ2-7; TRBD1 agrees at 9 bases. Germline CDR1 and CDR2: GTSNPN and SVGIG (reference sequence). J gave up 3 bases and V 3 bases, and 12 bases lay outside the gene matches. The CDR3 covers 16 residues. CDR3 nucleotides: TGTGCCTGGAGGCCCCCGCCCGGGACAGGGTACTACGAGCAGTACTTC. Its protein product is CAWRPPPGTGYYEQYF.

V and J are TRBV5-4 and TRBJ1-1; 7 bases agree with TRBD1. The ends lost 4 bases at V and 0 bases at J; junction bases unmatched: 3. The CDR3 consists of 14 residues. Per the germline V gene, CDR1 is SGHNT and CDR2 is YYREEE (reference sequence). The chain's CDR3 is CASSIGTVNTEAFF. For the CDR3, the DNA is TGTGCCAGCAGCATAGGGACAGTGAACACTGAAGCTTTCTTT.

This clone was counted many times. The chain couples TRBV6-2 or TRBV6-3 to TRBJ2-5, with D unresolved. The CDR3 sequence is 14 residues long. CDR1 is MNHEY, CDR2 SVGEGT, per germline. V lost 6 bases, J lost 4 bases, and 15 bases lay in between. The CDR3 DNA reads TGTGCCAGCAGCGTGGGCTACACACTAGAGACCCAGTACTTC. It specifies CASSVGYTLETQYF.

The V and J genes are TRBV7-9 and TRBJ2-2; 9 bases are a match to TRBD1. The germline gives CDR1 SEHNR, CDR2 FQNEAQ (reference sequence). The CDR3 has 15 residues. J was trimmed by 9 bases and V by 4 bases; bases with no gene match: 9. DNA for the CDR3: TGTGCCAGCAGCTCGACGGGGACAGGGTCGAGGGAGCTGTTTTTT. Its protein product is CASSSTGTGSRELFF. The whole variable domain, filled in from reference TRBV7-9 and TRBJ2-2, reads DTGVSQNPRHKITKRGQNVTFRCDPISEHNRLYWYRQTLGQGPEFLTYFQNEAQLEKSRLLSDRFSAERPKGSFSTLEIQRTEQGDSAMYLCASSSTGTGSRELFFGEGSRLTVL.

The chain links TRBV5-1 to TRBJ2-1; 11 bases align to TRBD2. J lost 4 bases, V lost 0 bases, and 3 bases had no gene match. CDR1 SGHRS and CDR2 YFSETQ come from the germline V gene. The CDR3 has 16 residues. CDR3 loop: CASSLATSGAYNEQFF. CDR3 sequence (DNA): TGCGCCAGCAGCTTGGCGACTAGCGGGGCGTACAATGAGCAGTTCTTC. The full variable domain, completed using reference TRBV5-1 and TRBJ2-1, is KAGVTQTPRYLIKTRGQQVTLSCSPISGHRSVSWYQQTPGQGLQFLFEYFSETQRNKGNFPGRFSGRQFSNSRSEMNVSTLELGDSALYLCASSLATSGAYNEQFFGPGTRLTVL.

This chain uses TRBV7-3 with TRBJ2-3; 10 bases agree with TRBD2. J lost 7 bases, V lost 2 bases, and 9 bases had no gene match. CDR1 and CDR2 from the germline V gene are SGHTA and FQGTGA. CDR3 length: 16 residues. CDR3 coding DNA: TGTGCCAGCAGCTTACAAGCGGGGGGGAACTATAATACGCAGTATTTT. It is translated as CASSLQAGGNYNTQYF.

The chain is built from TRBV6-4 and TRBJ1-5; D not certain. V was pared by 0 bases and J by 3 bases, with 12 bases between. CDR3 length equals 16 residues. Germline values: CDR1 MRHNA, CDR2 SNTAGT. Here the CDR3 DNA reads TGTGCCAGCAGTGACTCGACTTTGCGGGACAATCAGCCCCAGCATTTT. Protein: CASSDSTLRDNQPQHF.

The rearrangement joins TRBV7-8 to TRBJ1-1, with 7 bases lining up with TRBD1. V was pared by 8 bases and J by 4 bases, with 7 bases of the junction left unmatched. Germline V gives CDR1 SGHVS, CDR2 FQNEAQ. The CDR3 covers 13 residues. The CDR3 loop reads CASGQGVSTEAFF. The DNA for the CDR3 is TGTGCCAGCGGGCAGGGGGTGAGCACTGAAGCTTTCTTT.

This chain uses TRBV18 with TRBJ2-1; 10 bases map to TRBD1. The CDR3 runs 17 residues. Germline CDR1 is KGHSH and CDR2 is LQKENI. With 3 bases clipped from V and 9 bases from J, the junction kept 14 bases outside the gene matches. Written as DNA, the CDR3 is TGTGCCAGCTCACCTCGCCTTGGGACAGGGGACATTAGTGAGCAGTTCTTC. As protein: CASSPRLGTGDISEQFF.

The chain recombines TRBV12-3 or TRBV12-4 with TRBJ2-7; a weak D match, TRBD2 (5 bases). The ends were cut back, 5 bases at V and 3 bases at J, with 11 bases in the middle. CDR3 length equals 13 residues. CDR3 nucleotides: TGTGCCAGCAGTGCCTGGAGGAACTACGAGCAGTACTTC. Translated, it gives CASSAWRNYEQYF.

The chain couples TRBV18 to TRBJ1-4; D is uncertain. Trimming removed 6 bases at V and 5 bases at J, with 7 bases between. The CDR3 spans 12 residues. Germline CDR1 reads KGHSH; CDR2 reads LQKENI. CDR3 nucleotides: TGTGCCAGCTCCACCAGGAATGAAAAACTGTTTTTT. Translated: CASSTRNEKLFF.